This T cell receptor (beta chain) was recorded in a study of CD8 T cells in ankylosing spondylitis. Study-level findings and limits: Reportedly, disease-linked clones are significantly enriched in ankylosing spondylitis patients' matched synovial fluid. Made up of eight highly homologous variants, a TCR beta motif appeared characteristic of ankylosing spondylitis blood.

V lost 0 bases to trimming and J lost 6 bases, with 4 bases between them. The CDR3 sequence is 11 residues long. Germline V lookup: CDR1 DFQATT, CDR2 SNEGSKA (reference sequence). In TCRdb, the 5' RACE reads were re-called with MiXCR into one record per CDR3 protein. The sample lists 300,000 to 400,000 distinct CDR3 sequences, under 25% occurring once. On this clonotype: Its cognate antigen is unknown.

The TCR was taken from a male donor with ankylosing spondylitis. The specimen sequenced was blood, either unsorted or a sorted T cell fraction (not recorded which). This chain uses TRBV20-1 with TRBJ2-3; D is unclear. CDR3 bases: TGCAGTGCTAGAGATCGTGATACGCAGTATTTT. It is translated as CSARDRDTQYF.